The 15 T cell receptor beta chains below were found in one sample sequenced in a study of Graves' ophthalmopathy and Graves' hyperthyroidism. RNA transcripts were the source from which TCR beta CDR3 regions were amplified. First-round RT-PCR relied on HTBI primers, and a second-round multiplex PCR came next. Each CDR3 protein is one row after TCRdb ran MiXCR on the multiplex PCR reads. This sample has some 1.1 million distinct CDR3 sequences, with about 35% found just once. The sample consisted of peripheral blood or thyroid tissue (not recorded which). These receptors came from an adult man with Graves' hyperthyroidism.

There are many counts of this clonotype. The chain employs TRBV9 and TRBJ2-5; TRBD2 is a possible D gene (5 bases). The germline CDR1 and CDR2 sequences are SGDLS and YYNGEE. Trimming left V 0 bases short and J 4 bases short, with 13 bases between. This CDR3 has 15 residues. The CDR3 nucleotides read TGTGCCAGCAGCGTAGCCCCCGGGGTCAGAGAGACCCAGTACTTC. This gives the protein CASSVAPGVRETQYF.

A single count supports this clonotype. V is TRBV12-3 or TRBV12-4 and J is TRBJ2-7; D remains unclear. V was shortened by 5 bases and J by 6 bases, with 8 bases between the two germline ends. The CDR3 covers 11 residues. The CDR3 reads CASSTRAEQYF. CDR3 bases: TGTGCCAGCAGTACCCGGGCCGAGCAGTACTTC.

Regarding this clonotype: This may come from a read error, since a much larger clone is one base off. The chain employs TRBV20-1 and TRBJ2-7; 7 bases fit TRBD1. This CDR3 is 12 amino acids long. CDR1 and CDR2 from the germline V gene are DFQATT and SNEGSKA (reference sequence). CDR3 nucleotides: TGCGGTGCTAGAGGACAGGCCGGCAAGCAGTACTTC. It yields the protein CGARGQAGKQYF.

This clonotype was recorded many times. The chain carries TRBV5-6 and TRBJ2-5; D is possibly TRBD2 (5 bases). V lost 4 bases, J lost 7 bases, and 11 bases lay in between. The germline gives CDR1 SGHDT, CDR2 YYEEEE. This CDR3 is built from 12 residues. DNA of the CDR3: TGTGCCAGCAGCACGGGAAGCGGGACCCAGTACTTC. This encodes CASSTGSGTQYF. The complete variable domain, with remaining parts taken from reference TRBV5-6 and TRBJ2-5, reads DAGVTQSPTHLIKTRGQQVTLRCSPKSGHDTVSWYQQALGQGPQFIFQYYEEEERQRGNFPDRFSGHQFPNYSSELNVNALLLGDSALYLCASSTGSGTQYFGPGTRLLVL.

To note about this clonotype: Given a much more abundant clone one base away, this may be a read error. The chain links TRBV20-1 to TRBJ1-1, with D possibly being TRBD1 (5 bases). The CDR3 is 12 residues long. Germline values: CDR1 DFQATT, CDR2 SNEGSKA (reference sequence). V was trimmed by 6 bases and J by 6 bases, leaving 14 bases between them. The CDR3 DNA is TGCAGTGCCATCTCAGGGTCCCCTGAAGCTTTCTTT. Translating it yields CSAISGSPEAFF.

In regard to this clonotype: One base away lies a much larger clone, so this may be a sequencing read error. This sequence joins TRBV19 and TRBJ1-1; tentative D call: TRBD1 (6 bases). With 8 bases removed from V and 3 bases from J, the gap between germline ends came to 16 bases. Germline V lookup: CDR1 LNHDA, CDR2 SQIVND (reference sequence). The CDR3 sequence is 14 residues long. The CDR3 protein is CASGARGRDTEAFF. Written as DNA, the CDR3 is TGTGCCAGTGGTGCTCGGGGGCGAGACACTGAAGCTTTCTTT.

V gene TRBV20-1 combines with J gene TRBJ1-5, with TRBD1 identical over 7 bases. The V gene end was trimmed by 0 bases and the J gene end by 6 bases; junction bases not matched to a gene: 8. The CDR3 runs 15 residues. Germline CDR1 is DFQATT and CDR2 is SNEGSKA (reference sequence). The CDR3 DNA is TGCAGTGCTAGAGACGTAGGGGGCGACGGTCAGCCCCAGCATTTT. Residues: CSARDVGGDGQPQHF.

This chain's CDR3 is CASSLAKGSEQYF. The CDR3 region has the DNA TGCGCCAGCAGCTTGGCGAAGGGCTCCGAGCAGTACTTC. This chain joins TRBV5-1 and TRBJ2-7; no clear D gene. Deletions cut 0 bases from V and 6 bases from J, with 10 bases between. The CDR3 has 13 residues. Looked up from germline, CDR1 is SGHRS and CDR2 is YFSETQ.

V and J are TRBV20-1 and TRBJ2-2; D not resolved. This CDR3 region has 11 residues. V was trimmed by 6 bases and J by 6 bases, leaving 8 bases between them. Per germline, CDR1 DFQATT and CDR2 SNEGSKA (reference sequence). The CDR3 region has the DNA TGCAGTGCAAACCTACCCGGGGAGCTGTTTTTT. Amino acids: CSANLPGELFF.

V usage is TRBV19 and J usage is TRBJ2-7; 8 bases fit TRBD1. This CDR3 comprises 16 residues. The germline gives CDR1 LNHDA, CDR2 SQIVND (reference sequence). V gave up 5 bases and J gave up 1 base; unmatched junction bases: 10. CDR3 region: CASSARTGKSSYEQYF. The CDR3 DNA is TGTGCCAGTAGTGCCCGGACAGGGAAGTCTTCCTACGAGCAGTACTTC.

This clonotype was counted once. The chain links TRBV7-8 to TRBJ2-7; 9 nucleotides match TRBD2. The V gene end was trimmed by 5 bases and the J gene end by 6 bases; junction bases not matched to a gene: 11. CDR3 length: 15 residues. Germline CDR1 SGHVS, CDR2 FQNEAQ. The CDR3 bases are TGTGCCAGCAGCCCTCAAAGGCTAGCGGGAATCGAGCAGTACTTC. Protein product: CASSPQRLAGIEQYF. Complete variable domain (other parts from reference TRBV7-8 and TRBJ2-7): GAGVSQSPRYKVAKRGQDVALRCDPISGHVSLFWYQQALGQGPEFLTYFQNEAQLDKSGLPSDRFFAERPEGSVSTLKIQRTQQEDSAVYLCASSPQRLAGIEQYFGPGTRLTVT.

A few counts support this clonotype. The chain has TRBV20-1 and TRBJ2-5, with TRBD2 matching 9 bases. V dropped 5 bases and J dropped 3; count of bases not matched to a gene: 7. This CDR3 spans 14 amino acids. Germline V gene data show CDR1 as DFQATT and CDR2 as SNEGSKA (reference sequence). The CDR3 is CSASTGLAEETQYF. In nucleotides, the CDR3 is TGCAGTGCTTCCACGGGACTAGCAGAAGAGACCCAGTACTTC.

The gene calls are TRBV7-9 and TRBJ2-7; D may be TRBD1 (5 bases). V dropped 5 bases and J dropped 9 bases, with 23 bases sitting between them. This CDR3 comprises 15 residues. Germline V lookup: CDR1 SEHNR, CDR2 FQNEAQ (reference sequence). CDR3 in amino acids: CASSQDWGLVWWQYF. DNA for the CDR3: TGTGCCAGCAGCCAAGACTGGGGCTTGGTTTGGTGGCAGTACTTC.

In its sample, this clonotype was seen once. This rearrangement joins TRBV10-2 to TRBJ2-7, with 8 bases identical to TRBD2. CDR3 length: 15 amino acids. The V and J ends lost 3 bases and 2 bases, in that order; junction bases with no gene match: 6. CDR1 is WSHSY and CDR2 is SAAADI in the germline V gene. The CDR3, as DNA: TGCGCCAGCAGTGACTCCGGGAGGGGAACCTACGAGCAGTACTTC. Protein: CASSDSGRGTYEQYF.

The chain links TRBV5-6 to TRBJ2-7; D not resolved. V shed 0 bases and J shed 0 bases, with 10 bases lying between them. Germline values: CDR1 SGHDT, CDR2 YYEEEE. CDR3 size: 15 residues. The CDR3 loop reads CASSLGGVLSYEQYF. CDR3 bases: TGTGCCAGCAGCTTGGGTGGAGTCCTCTCCTACGAGCAGTACTTC.